A single sample gave rise to the 7 T cell receptor beta chains below, sequenced in a study of cytomegalovirus exposure and HLA in healthy donors. Primers included in the PCR were 60 Vbeta and 13 Jbeta primers. TCRdb keeps only in-frame clones here, not all; method: immunoSEQ multiplex PCR. Among roughly 110,000 clones listed, 55% to 65% were seen once. Sequencing used PBMCs. Receptor source: a woman aged 25 to 39 in good health and CMV-seronegative.

This clone was seen only once. The chain carries TRBV19 and TRBJ1-2; 8 bases are shared with TRBD1. CDR3 length equals 14 residues. Germline V lookup: CDR1 LNHDA, CDR2 SQIVND (reference sequence). V was clipped by 4 bases and J by 4 bases; unmatched bases: 5. CDR3 sequence: CASSKTTGGYGYTF. The CDR3 DNA reads as TGTGCCAGTAGTAAAACTACAGGGGGCTATGGCTACACCTTC.

This clone was recorded a few times. CDR3 coding DNA: TGTGCCAGCAGTTCTAGCGGGCAAGAGACCCAGTACTTC. It is translated as CASSSSGQETQYF. The rearrangement uses TRBV7-2 and TRBJ2-5; 8 bases are shared with TRBD2. The germline V gene encodes CDR1 SGHTA and CDR2 FQGNSA. The CDR3 runs 13 residues. Trimming removed 6 bases from V and 2 bases from J; junction bases left unmatched: 2. Complete variable domain (other parts from reference TRBV7-2 and TRBJ2-5): GAGVSQSPSNKVTEKGKDVELRCDPISGHTALYWYRQSLGQGLEFLIYFQGNSAPDKSGLPSDRFSAERTGGSVSTLTIQRTQQEDSAVYLCASSSSGQETQYFGPGTRLLVL.

The chain carries TRBV7-8 and TRBJ2-3; perhaps TRBD2 as D (5 bases). Germline lookup yields CDR1 SGHVS and CDR2 FQNEAQ. Trimming left V 5 bases short and J 4 bases short, with 19 bases between. The CDR3 runs to 16 residues. In DNA, the CDR3 is TGTGCCAGCAGCCCCCGACGGCTAGCCGGGGCAGATACGCAGTATTTT. Residues: CASSPRRLAGADTQYF. Combining the CDR3 with reference TRBV7-8 and TRBJ2-3 gives the whole variable domain GAGVSQSPRYKVAKRGQDVALRCDPISGHVSLFWYQQALGQGPEFLTYFQNEAQLDKSGLPSDRFFAERPEGSVSTLKIQRTQQEDSAVYLCASSPRRLAGADTQYFGPGTRLTVL.

A word on this clone: Within the sample, other DNA sequences also encode this same CDR3. The chain is built from TRBV9 and TRBJ2-1; a weak D match, TRBD2 (6 bases). V was trimmed by 0 bases and J by 4 bases, leaving 11 bases between them. Germline CDR1 and CDR2: SGDLS and YYNGEE. CDR3 length: 15 residues. CDR3 DNA: TGTGCCAGCAGCGTAGAGGCGGGAAGGTACAATGAGCAGTTCTTC. It encodes CASSVEAGRYNEQFF.

V and J are TRBV7-2 and TRBJ2-7; D is uncertain. CDR3 size: 14 residues. The V end was cut by 2 bases, the J end by 0 bases, with 8 bases between. Germline V gene data show CDR1 as SGHTA and CDR2 as FQGNSA. Here the CDR3 reads CASSLNSFSYEQYF. CDR3 nucleotide sequence: TGTGCCAGCAGCTTAAACAGCTTCTCCTACGAGCAGTACTTC.

The chain employs TRBV7-9 and TRBJ1-1; D is ambiguous. V was cut by 3 bases and J by 1 base, with 6 bases left in between. The germline gives CDR1 SEHNR, CDR2 FQNEAQ (reference sequence). The CDR3 is made up of 13 amino acids. The CDR3 protein is CASSFAQNTEAFF. The CDR3 DNA reads TGTGCCAGCAGCTTTGCGCAGAACACTGAAGCTTTCTTT.

V usage is TRBV29-1 and J usage is TRBJ1-1, with D possibly matching TRBD1 (6 bases). Trimming left V 2 bases short and J 2 bases short, with 9 bases between. The CDR3 runs 13 residues. In germline, CDR1 is SQVTM, CDR2 ANQGSEA. The CDR3 DNA reads TGCAGCGTTGAAACGGGGGGCAACACTGAAGCTTTCTTT. This codes for CSVETGGNTEAFF. The full variable domain, rest sourced from reference TRBV29-1 and TRBJ1-1, is SAVISQKPSRDICQRGTSLTIQCQVDSQVTMMFWYRQQPGQSLTLIATANQGSEATYESGFVIDKFPISRPNLTFSTLTVSNMSPEDSSIYLCSVETGGNTEAFFGQGTRLTVV.